A single sample gave rise to the 22 T cell receptor beta chains below, sequenced in a study of STAT5B mutations in CD4+ large granular lymphocyte leukemia. Sequencing was performed with immunoSEQ multiplex PCR; in TCRdb, only in-frame clones are kept and a portion is missing. The repertoire includes 4,000 or so clones, 76% of them detected once, and 65% to 75% sits in the top ten. The sample comprised PBMCs. These receptors all come from a man aged 70 or older with CD4+ T-cell large granular lymphocyte leukemia.

By its share, this clone is hyperexpanded. The chain links TRBV4-1 to TRBJ2-7; TRBD2 agrees at 7 bases. The germline gives CDR1 MGHRA, CDR2 YSYEKL. CDR3 length equals 15 residues. The junction had 4 bases not matched to a gene; V was cut back by 0 bases and J by 2 bases. This chain's CDR3 is CASSQERGRAYEQYF. Written as DNA, the CDR3 is TGCGCCAGCAGCCAAGAACGAGGGAGGGCCTACGAGCAGTACTTC.

This chain connects TRBV5-5 to TRBJ1-5; no definite D call. The length of the CDR3 is 15 residues. Germline CDR1 is SGHKS and CDR2 is YYEKEE (reference sequence). The germline V and J ends were trimmed by 0 bases and 10 bases, with 17 bases remaining between them. The CDR3 sequence: CASSLGSMKSGPQHF. The CDR3 coding sequence is TGTGCCAGCAGCTTGGGTTCTATGAAGTCGGGACCCCAGCATTTT.

This clone has a single count. The chain uses TRBV7-8 and TRBJ1-1, with 8 positions matching TRBD1. Germline V gene sequence: CDR1 SGHVS, CDR2 FQNEAQ. CDR3 length: 13 amino acids. The junction had 3 bases not matched to a gene; V was cut back by 3 bases and J by 6 bases. The CDR3: CASSFDRGPEAFF. CDR3 sequence (DNA): TGTGCCAGCAGCTTCGACAGGGGACCTGAAGCTTTCTTT.

DNA of the CDR3: TGTGCCAGCAGCTTAGCAGGAACTAGCGGGGGGGCAAGGAATGAGCAGTTCTTC. The encoded protein is CASSLAGTSGGARNEQFF. The chain carries TRBV7-6 and TRBJ2-1; 13 bases are shared with TRBD2. The V gene end was trimmed by 0 bases and the J gene end by 7 bases; junction bases not matched to a gene: 9. CDR3 size: 18 residues. Germline assignment: CDR1 SGHVS and CDR2 FNYEAQ.

V and J are TRBV27 and TRBJ1-2; 8 nucleotides align to TRBD1. This CDR3 comprises 16 residues. V was pared by 0 bases and J by 3 bases, with 6 bases of the junction left unmatched. CDR1 and CDR2 (germline): MNHEY, SMNVEV (reference sequence). The CDR3 reads CASSLSRTGLYYGYTF. The CDR3, as DNA: TGTGCCAGCAGTTTATCACGGACAGGGCTTTACTATGGCTACACCTTC.

The V call is TRBV5-1, the J call TRBJ2-7; D is undetermined. Germline CDR1 is SGHRS and CDR2 is YFSETQ. V was shortened by 4 bases and J by 5 bases, with 19 bases between the two germline ends. CDR3 size: 15 residues. Written as DNA, the CDR3 is TGCGCCAGCAGCGTCGGACGGAATATTGTGGACGAGCAGTACTTC. This codes for CASSVGRNIVDEQYF. Complete variable domain (other parts from reference TRBV5-1 and TRBJ2-7): KAGVTQTPRYLIKTRGQQVTLSCSPISGHRSVSWYQQTPGQGLQFLFEYFSETQRNKGNFPGRFSGRQFSNSRSEMNVSTLELGDSALYLCASSVGRNIVDEQYFGPGTRLTVT.

The V and J genes are TRBV27 and TRBJ1-2, with TRBD1 matching 8 bases. With V trimmed by 5 bases and J by 7 bases, 12 bases remained unmatched. There are 15 residues in the CDR3. In germline, CDR1 is MNHEY, CDR2 SMNVEV (reference sequence). For the CDR3, the DNA is TGTGCCAGCAGTATAACCGGGACAGGTGAACTTGGCTACACCTTC. Translated, it gives CASSITGTGELGYTF.

This clone was seen once. The chain couples TRBV13 to TRBJ2-7; no firm D call. The CDR3 has 14 amino acids. The germline V and J ends were trimmed by 3 bases and 6 bases, with 15 bases remaining between them. Germline loops: CDR1 PRHDT, CDR2 FYEKMQ (reference sequence). Here the CDR3 reads CASSLDPSGGEQYF. The CDR3 DNA is TGTGCCAGCAGCTTGGACCCCTCAGGCGGCGAGCAGTACTTC.

The chain combines TRBV9 with TRBJ2-7; TRBD2 matches at 8 bases. The J segment lost 1 base and the V segment lost 1 base, leaving 1 base of the junction unmatched. Germline V gives CDR1 SGDLS, CDR2 YYNGEE. The CDR3 loop spans 14 amino acids. This CDR3 is CASSVTSGSYEQYF. In DNA form, the CDR3 reads TGTGCCAGCAGCGTAACTAGCGGTTCCTACGAGCAGTACTTC.

The chain couples TRBV2 to TRBJ2-1; perhaps TRBD2 as D (5 bases). CDR3 length equals 14 residues. Germline CDR1 and CDR2: SNHLY and FYNNEI. Trimming removed 0 bases from V and 5 bases from J, with 8 bases in between. The CDR3 protein is CASSEAGVDNEQFF. CDR3 in DNA: TGTGCCAGCAGTGAAGCCGGGGTGGACAATGAGCAGTTCTTC.

This clone was recorded once. This chain joins TRBV5-1 and TRBJ2-7, with unresolved D. This CDR3 is 13 amino acids long. Trimming took off 3 bases at V and 3 bases at J, with 10 bases between the two ends. Looked up from germline, CDR1 is SGHRS and CDR2 is YFSETQ. CDR3 nucleotide sequence: TGCGCCAGCAGCTCCTCCCCGGGCTACGAGCAGTACTTC. This translates into CASSSSPGYEQYF.

The chain combines TRBV15 with TRBJ2-3, with a possible D match to TRBD1 (5 bases). CDR1 is LNHNV, CDR2 YYDKDF, per germline (reference sequence). The CDR3 sequence is 16 residues long. V lost 6 bases to trimming and J lost 4 bases, with 20 bases between them. CDR3 amino acids: CATSSTRRGGPDTQYF. DNA for the CDR3: TGTGCCACCAGTTCAACCCGAAGGGGCGGCCCAGATACGCAGTATTTT.

The chain joins TRBV9 to TRBJ1-1, with 7 bases identical to TRBD1. The CDR3 spans 12 residues. V dropped 4 bases and J dropped 6; count of bases not matched to a gene: 3. Germline V gene sequence: CDR1 SGDLS, CDR2 YYNGEE. The CDR3 DNA is TGTGCCAGCAGCCCAGGGGGGGCTGAAGCTTTCTTT. Protein product: CASSPGGAEAFF.

Notes on this clone: The junction departs from the called germline gene at one end, perhaps through a read error. J is TRBJ2-1 and V is TRBV6-1; perhaps TRBD1 as D (6 bases). Germline CDR1 reads MNHNS; CDR2 reads SASEGT. There are 15 residues in the CDR3. CDR3 DNA: TGTGCCAGCAACCCGAAAGGACAGTACTACGATGAGCAGTTCTTC. It encodes CASNPKGQYYDEQFF.

In DNA form, the CDR3 reads TGTGCCAGCAGTTACTCGGGGAACGGGAACACTGAAGCTTTCTTT. It translates to CASSYSGNGNTEAFF. This chain links TRBV6-5 with TRBJ1-1; D unresolved. Trimming took off 0 bases at V and 1 base at J, with 9 bases between the two ends. CDR3 length equals 15 residues. CDR1 MNHEY and CDR2 SVGAGI come from the germline V gene.

V usage is TRBV13 and J usage is TRBJ2-7; 11 positions match TRBD1. Germline V gives CDR1 PRHDT, CDR2 FYEKMQ (reference sequence). Losses at the gene ends were 5 bases for V and 5 bases for J; bases not matched to a gene: 17. This CDR3 contains 18 residues. CDR3 amino acids: CASSARTGGHHLSHEQYF. The CDR3 nucleotides are TGTGCCAGCAGCGCCCGGACAGGGGGCCACCATCTATCCCACGAGCAGTACTTC. Looking up the rest from reference TRBV13 and TRBJ2-7 gives the full variable domain: AAGVIQSPRHLIKEKRETATLKCYPIPRHDTVYWYQQGPGQDPQFLISFYEKMQSDKGSIPDRFSAQQFSDYHSELNMSSLELGDSALYFCASSARTGGHHLSHEQYFGPGTRLTVT.

The chain recombines TRBV9 with TRBJ2-7, with D possibly called TRBD1 or TRBD2 (5 bases each). Germline V gives CDR1 SGDLS, CDR2 YYNGEE. The CDR3 spans 13 residues. Trimming removed 0 bases at V and 7 bases at J, with 11 bases between. CDR3 residues: CASSVGGAGEQYF. CDR3 DNA sequence: TGTGCCAGCAGCGTAGGAGGGGCTGGGGAGCAGTACTTC.

In its sample, this clone was seen once. The chain employs TRBV11-2 and TRBJ1-2; 7 bases align to TRBD1. Germline CDR1 reads SGHAT; CDR2 reads FQNNGV. The length of the CDR3 is 14 residues. The V and J ends lost 2 bases and 7 bases, in that order; junction bases with no gene match: 7. This CDR3 is CASSLSTGTSGYTF. DNA for the CDR3: TGTGCCAGCAGCTTATCGACAGGGACTTCTGGCTACACCTTC.

The count of this clone is one. The chain carries TRBV14 and TRBJ2-1; 9 bases match TRBD2. Germline values: CDR1 SGHDN, CDR2 FVKESK. This CDR3 has 17 amino acids. With V trimmed by 3 bases and J by 6 bases, 12 bases remained unmatched. CDR3: CASSHSQWREGSNEQFF. CDR3 in DNA: TGTGCCAGCAGCCACTCTCAGTGGCGGGAGGGCTCCAATGAGCAGTTCTTC. Supplemented by reference TRBV14 and TRBJ2-1, the full variable domain reads EAGVTQFPSHSVIEKGQTVTLRCDPISGHDNLYWYRRVMGKEIKFLLHFVKESKQDESGMPNNRFLAERTGGTYSTLKVQPAELEDSGVYFCASSHSQWREGSNEQFFGPGTRLTVL.

This clone was recorded once. The rearrangement links TRBV7-9 to TRBJ1-1; TRBD1 is a possible D gene (5 bases). Trimming left V 4 bases short and J 10 bases short, with 13 bases between. The V gene's germline CDR1 is SEHNR and CDR2 FQNEAQ (reference sequence). The CDR3 contains 12 residues. CDR3 bases: TGTGCCAGCAGCTCCCGGGGGGTAGGAGCTTTCTTT. Amino acid sequence: CASSSRGVGAFF. The entire variable domain, with the rest obtained from reference TRBV7-9 and TRBJ1-1, is as follows: DTGVSQNPRHKITKRGQNVTFRCDPISEHNRLYWYRQTLGQGPEFLTYFQNEAQLEKSRLLSDRFSAERPKGSFSTLEIQRTEQGDSAMYLCASSSRGVGAFFGQGTRLTVV.

This sequence joins TRBV5-8 and TRBJ1-4, with D uncertain. The V end was cut by 1 base, the J end by 8 bases, with 9 bases between. The CDR3 consists of 13 residues. CDR1 SGHTS and CDR2 YDEGEE come from the germline V gene. CDR3 sequence: CASSLRGGEKLFF. The DNA of the CDR3 is TGTGCCAGCAGCTTGCGGGGAGGCGAAAAACTGTTTTTT. Drawing the rest from reference TRBV5-8 and TRBJ1-4, the complete variable domain is EAGVTQSPTHLIKTRGQQATLRCSPISGHTSVYWYQQALGLGLQFLLWYDEGEERNRGNFPPRFSGRQFPNYSSELNVNALELEDSALYLCASSLRGGEKLFFGSGTQLSVL.

V usage is TRBV25-1 and J usage is TRBJ2-1; TRBD2 aligns across 8 bases. CDR3 size: 15 residues. CDR1 is MGHDK, CDR2 SYGVNS, per germline. After removal of 6 bases from V and 6 bases from J, the junction contained 10 bases not matched to a gene. CDR3 protein: CASRVGGGRPNEQFF. DNA of the CDR3: TGTGCCAGCAGAGTCGGGGGGGGAAGGCCCAATGAGCAGTTCTTC.